The present entry profiles one T cell receptor (beta chain) with its context. Its target is not known. Per the germline V gene, CDR1 is MNHEY and CDR2 is SMNVEV (reference sequence). V lost 2 bases to trimming and J lost 10 bases; unmatched junction nucleotides: 8. The CDR3 length is 15 residues. This sample was included in a study of T cell responses to AZD1222 COVID-19 vaccine. Findings and limits, study-wide: Spike-spanning, vaccine-associated CD4 TCRs were dominant at 160-218 and 743-854. Among those given AZD1222, only six were seropositive at baseline. Clonal diversity may have been underestimated, and the donors were mostly white British, with more females than males.

The protocol was immunoSEQ multiplex PCR, while the TCRdb copy is restricted to in-frame clones and leaves out a portion. The sample holds fewer than 200,000 clones, around 90% seen once. This receptor was taken from an adult who received the MenACWY meningococcal vaccine as a control. Material: peripheral blood, obtained 28 days after the second dose of the MenACWY control vaccine. The chain couples TRBV27 to TRBJ1-6; 7 nucleotides line up with TRBD1. The CDR3 sequence: CASSLKGGAGSPLHF. CDR3 coding DNA: TGTGCCAGCAGTTTAAAAGGGGGCGCAGGGTCACCCCTCCACTTT.